Detailed here is one T cell receptor beta chain. The CDR3 sequence is 15 residues long. Germline V gene data show CDR1 as MNHEY and CDR2 as SVGAGI. V lost 0 bases and J 4 bases, leaving 12 bases between the germline ends. The data are from a study of control samples from healthy donors and cancer patients. Some clones are missing from TCRdb's copy, which holds only in-frame ones; the method was immunoSEQ multiplex PCR. The repertoire holds around 45,000 clones, with 70% as singletons. The V gene is TRBV6-5, the J gene TRBJ2-5; tentatively, D is TRBD2 (5 bases). The sequenced material came from formalin-fixed, paraffin-embedded tissue. This clonotype was obtained from a male donor with melanoma. As DNA, the CDR3 is TGTGCCAGCAGTTACTCCGGGATATATGCAGAGACCCAGTACTTC. It is translated as CASSYSGIYAETQYF.